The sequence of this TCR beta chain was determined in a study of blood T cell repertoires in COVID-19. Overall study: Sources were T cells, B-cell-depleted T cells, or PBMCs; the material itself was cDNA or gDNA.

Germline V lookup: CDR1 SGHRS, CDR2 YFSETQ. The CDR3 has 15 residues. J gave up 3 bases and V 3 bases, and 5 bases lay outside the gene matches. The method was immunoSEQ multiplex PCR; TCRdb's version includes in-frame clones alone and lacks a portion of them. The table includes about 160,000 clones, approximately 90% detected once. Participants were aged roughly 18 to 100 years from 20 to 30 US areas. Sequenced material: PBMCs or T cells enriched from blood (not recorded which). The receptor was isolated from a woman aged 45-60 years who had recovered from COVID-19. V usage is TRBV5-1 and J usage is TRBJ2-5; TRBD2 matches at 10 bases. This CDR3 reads CASSSIAGGKETQYF. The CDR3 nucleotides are TGCGCCAGCAGCTCCATAGCGGGGGGAAAAGAGACCCAGTACTTC.